A selection of T cell receptor beta chains follows, all from one sample in a study of response to subunit inactivated influenza vaccine. One entry per CDR3 protein results from TCRdb running MiXCR on the RT-PCR reads. The profile covers under 850,000 distinct CDR3 sequences, with roughly 20% appearing a single time and approximately 11% taken by the ten largest. Sequenced material: PBMCs from blood, taken 5 to 6 days after vaccination. The receptor set was obtained from a man over 45 who received an inactivated influenza vaccine. Both conserved end residues are part of each CDR3. The D gene is left open where the match is weak. Expanded clones are given a class, and other clones once, few, many or no size at all.

v_gene	j_gene	abundance	d_gene	CDR3nt	CDR3aa
TRBV9	TRBJ2-5	NA	TRBD1	TGTGCCAGCAGCCCGCGGGACAGGGGGCTACGAGAGACCCAGTACTTC	CASSPRDRGLRETQYF
TRBV10-3	TRBJ2-7	few	TRBD1	TGTGCCATCAGTGGGACAGGGGAGAGGTACGAGCAGTACTTC	CAISGTGERYEQYF
TRBV20-1	TRBJ1-6	few	NA	TGCAGGGGGTCCACCCTCCACTTT	CRGSTLHF
TRBV5-1	TRBJ1-5	many	TRBD1	TGCGCCAGCAGCCCCGGGACAGGGCTTAGCAATCAGCCCCAGCATTTT	CASSPGTGLSNQPQHF
TRBV6-1	TRBJ2-4	NA	TRBD1	TGTGCCAGCAGTGACAGGGGGCTATCCAAAAACATTCAGTACTTC	CASSDRGLSKNIQYF
TRBV7-2	TRBJ2-7	many	NA	TGTGCCAGCAGCCTGGGACCAGCCTTCTACGAGCAGTACTTC	CASSLGPAFYEQYF
TRBV7-8	TRBJ2-3	NA	TRBD2	TGTGCCAGCAGCAACCAGATGCGGCTAGCGGGGGGTTCCACAGATACGCAGTATTTT	CASSNQMRLAGGSTDTQYF
TRBV6-1	TRBJ1-1	NA	TRBD1	TGTGCCAGCAGAGACTTTGACAGGGGCTACGCTGAAGCTTTCTTT	CASRDFDRGYAEAFF
TRBV7-2	TRBJ2-7	once	TRBD1	TGTGCCAGCAGCTTTTGGACAGGGGGTGTCTACGAGCAGTACTTC	CASSFWTGGVYEQYF
TRBV12-3/TRBV12-4	TRBJ1-4	few	TRBD1	TGTGCCAGCAGTTACTACAGGGGGCTTGGGGAAAAACTGTTTTTT	CASSYYRGLGEKLFF
TRBV20-1	TRBJ2-1	NA	TRBD2	TGCAGTGCTAGAGATAGGGGATCTAGCGGGAGGAGCGGGCAGTTCTTC	CSARDRGSSGRSGQFF
TRBV7-3	TRBJ2-1	NA	NA	TGTGCCAGCAGCTTATGGGGTACAAGCTCCTACAATGAGCAGTTCTTC	CASSLWGTSSYNEQFF
TRBV27	TRBJ2-7	NA	TRBD1	TGTGCCAGCAGTCTCACCGACAGGGTCGACTACGAGCAGTACTTC	CASSLTDRVDYEQYF
TRBV20-1	TRBJ2-5	few	TRBD2	TGCAGTGCCAGTAGCGGGGTGGAGGAGACCCAGTACTTC	CSASSGVEETQYF
TRBV10-3	TRBJ1-4	NA	NA	TGTGCCATTGGCCCAGGGACCGCAACTAATGAAAAACTGTTTTTT	CAIGPGTATNEKLFF
TRBV5-1	TRBJ1-1	NA	TRBD1	TGCGCCAGCAGCGATCCGGGACAGATGAACACTGAAGCTTTCTTT	CASSDPGQMNTEAFF
TRBV4-1	TRBJ2-7	many	TRBD1	TGTGCCAGCAGCCAACCGGGACAGACCTACGAGCAGTACTTC	CASSQPGQTYEQYF
TRBV5-1	TRBJ1-6	NA	NA	TGCGCCAGCAGCTTGGCCTATTCCAATTCACCCCTCCACTTT	CASSLAYSNSPLHF
TRBV4-3	TRBJ1-1	few	NA	TGCGCCAGCAGCCAAGATCGAGTTACGGGAGCTTTCTTT	CASSQDRVTGAFF
TRBV12-3/TRBV12-4	TRBJ2-3	few	NA	TGTGCCAGCACCCAGGGCATATTTAAAAGGACAGATACGCAGTATTTT	CASTQGIFKRTDTQYF
TRBV30	TRBJ2-7	NA	NA	TGTGCCTGGAGTCCCACATGGGCCTACGAGCAGTACTTC	CAWSPTWAYEQYF
TRBV6-1	TRBJ1-5	medium-sized	NA	TGTGCCAGCAGTGGACCTGAGGGCAATCAGCCCCAGCATTTT	CASSGPEGNQPQHF
TRBV4-3	TRBJ2-7	NA	TRBD2	TGCGCCAGCAGCCAAGACGGGACTAGCGACAATCCTTACTACGAGCAGTACTTC	CASSQDGTSDNPYYEQYF
TRBV6-2/TRBV6-3	TRBJ1-5	few	NA	TGTGCCAGCACTCCCGACAGTAGCAATCAGCCCCAGCATTTT	CASTPDSSNQPQHF
TRBV7-9	TRBJ1-6	NA	NA	TGTGCCAGCAGCTTATATACAGTCCAAAATTCACCCCTCCACTTT	CASSLYTVQNSPLHF
TRBV5-1	TRBJ2-1	NA	TRBD2	TGCGCCAGCAGCTCCGGACTAGCGGGAGGGGGGAATGAGCAGTTCTTC	CASSSGLAGGGNEQFF
TRBV12-3/TRBV12-4	TRBJ2-3	many	NA	TGTGCCAGCAGTTCCCGGGATACGCAGTATTTT	CASSSRDTQYF
TRBV6-5	TRBJ2-2	NA	TRBD2	TGTGCCAGCAGTTATGATCTAGCGGGGTACACCGGGGAGCTGTTTTTT	CASSYDLAGYTGELFF
TRBV6-2/TRBV6-3	TRBJ1-1	few	NA	TGTGCCAGCAGTTACTCGATAGCATGGGCCACTGAAGCTTTCTTT	CASSYSIAWATEAFF
TRBV7-2	TRBJ1-1	many	NA	TGTGCCAGCAGCTTAGCGCCCAGGGAGGCTGAAGCTTTCTTT	CASSLAPREAEAFF
TRBV11-2	TRBJ2-2	NA	TRBD1	TGTGCCAGCAGCCGTAGCCCCAGTCGGACAGGGCACACCGGGGAGCTGTTTTTT	CASSRSPSRTGHTGELFF
TRBV20-1	TRBJ2-3	few	TRBD1	TGCAGTGCTAGAGCCCTGGACAGGGTGAGCACAGATACGCAGTATTTT	CSARALDRVSTDTQYF
TRBV25-1	TRBJ1-1	NA	NA	TGTGCCAGCAGTGTGGGGTTGAGCACTGAAGCTTTCTTT	CASSVGLSTEAFF
TRBV5-1	TRBJ2-1	many	TRBD2	TGCGCCAGCAGCAGCATCGGGGGGGCCGGCTACAATGAGCAGTTCTTC	CASSSIGGAGYNEQFF
TRBV29-1	TRBJ2-4	NA	NA	TGCAGCGTTGTAGGGTTGTTGGCCAAAAACATTCAGTACTTC	CSVVGLLAKNIQYF
TRBV10-3	TRBJ2-1	NA	TRBD2	TGTGCCATCACGGAGCGGGAGCTAAACAATGAGCAGTTCTTC	CAITERELNNEQFF
TRBV20-1	TRBJ1-6	few	TRBD1	TGCAGTGCTTACCGGGACAGAGATTCACCCCTCCACTTT	CSAYRDRDSPLHF
TRBV20-1	TRBJ1-1	few	NA	TGCAGTGCTAGAGATCAGGGATGGGCCACTGAAGCTTTCTTT	CSARDQGWATEAFF
TRBV28	TRBJ2-7	NA	TRBD1	TGTGCCAGCAGTTCTTACTCCGGGACAGGCCTTTACGAGCAGTACTTC	CASSSYSGTGLYEQYF
TRBV7-7	TRBJ2-1	NA	NA	TGTGCCAGCAGCTTAGGACGCGGCAGGGCTACCTACAATGAGCAGTTCTTC	CASSLGRGRATYNEQFF
TRBV20-1	TRBJ2-3	many	TRBD2	TGCAGTGCGCCCCGGGGGGGCGGCACAGATACGCAGTATTTT	CSAPRGGGTDTQYF
TRBV7-9	TRBJ2-3	few	NA	TGTGCCAGCAGCTTAGCTGCGAATACGCAGTATTTT	CASSLAANTQYF
TRBV12-3/TRBV12-4	TRBJ1-2	NA	NA	TGTGCCAGCCTATCCTCGGGTAACTATGGCTACACCTTC	CASLSSGNYGYTF
TRBV7-8	TRBJ2-1	few	NA	TGTGCCAGCAGCTTAGCGCTCGCCAGGACAGATGAGCAGTTCTTC	CASSLALARTDEQFF
TRBV7-2	TRBJ2-7	few	TRBD1	TGTGCCAGCAGCTTAGCGCGTGGGACAGCCTACGAGCAGTACTTC	CASSLARGTAYEQYF
TRBV15	TRBJ1-1	NA	TRBD1	TGTGCCACCAGCAGGCCGGACAGGAAGAACACTGAAGCTTTCTTT	CATSRPDRKNTEAFF
TRBV9	TRBJ2-3	NA	NA	TGTGCCAGCAGCCAGAGTGGGGCAACAGATACGCAGTATTTT	CASSQSGATDTQYF
TRBV5-1	TRBJ2-3	NA	TRBD2	TGCGCCAGCAGCTTGGGGAGACTAGCGGGGGCTGATACGCAGTATTTT	CASSLGRLAGADTQYF
TRBV10-2	TRBJ2-7	many	TRBD1	TGCGCCACCAAACTATCCGGGACAGCCTTCTACGAGCAGTACTTC	CATKLSGTAFYEQYF
TRBV6-5	TRBJ2-5	few	TRBD2	TGTGCCAGCAGTTACTTCGGGGGGGTAGGGCAAGAGACCCAGTACTTC	CASSYFGGVGQETQYF
TRBV2	TRBJ2-7	NA	NA	TGTGCCAGCAGTGTCAACAGGGAGTACGAGCAGTACTTC	CASSVNREYEQYF
TRBV10-3	TRBJ1-1	few	NA	TGTGCCATCAGTGGGACGGAGAGTGGGGGAGCTTTCTTT	CAISGTESGGAFF
TRBV9	TRBJ2-7	few	NA	TGTGCCAGCAGCGTTAGTGCGGGGTCCTCCTACGAGCAGTACTTC	CASSVSAGSSYEQYF
TRBV9	TRBJ2-5	few	NA	TGTGCCAGCAGCCCCACAGCGGTGAGAGGGACAGAGACCCAGTACTTC	CASSPTAVRGTETQYF
TRBV4-3	TRBJ2-1	NA	TRBD2	TGCGCCAGCAGCCAAAGATTCGGGACTAGCGGGACGGCTTACAATGAGCAGTTCTTC	CASSQRFGTSGTAYNEQFF
TRBV7-2	TRBJ2-1	many	TRBD2	TGTGCCAGCAGCTCCGGACTAGCGGGAGTTAATGAGCAGTTCTTC	CASSSGLAGVNEQFF
TRBV5-6	TRBJ2-3	NA	TRBD1	TGTGCCAGCAGCTCCCTTCGACAGGGCTTCACAGATACGCAGTATTTT	CASSSLRQGFTDTQYF
TRBV7-9	TRBJ1-4	NA	NA	TGTGCCAGCAGCTTAGAGGGGGGATACGCAACTAATGAAAAACTGTTTTTT	CASSLEGGYATNEKLFF
TRBV18	TRBJ1-5	many	NA	TGTGCCAGCTCCCCCAACAATCAGCCCCAGCATTTT	CASSPNNQPQHF